This T cell receptor (beta chain) stems from a study of blood T cell repertoires in COVID-19. The table came from immunoSEQ multiplex PCR; TCRdb's copy has only in-frame clones and leaves some out. The sample has some 30,000 clones; about 90% are singletons. The CDR3 runs to 15 residues. V was pared by 8 bases and J by 4 bases, with 8 bases of the junction left unmatched. CDR1 and CDR2 (germline): SEHNR, FQNEAQ (reference sequence). The genes are TRBV7-9 and TRBJ2-5; 12 bases are a match to TRBD2. Sequenced sample: peripheral blood. The source is a human donor in a cohort sampled during active COVID-19. CDR3 sequence (DNA): TGTGCCAGCCGACCTAGCGGGGGGGCTGTAGAGACCCAGTACTTC. Protein product: CASRPSGGAVETQYF.